This is a list of T cell receptor beta chains from one sample in a study of T cell changes during pregnancy in multiple sclerosis. TCRdb's table, derived via immunoSEQ multiplex PCR, lists solely in-frame clones and lacks some. This sample carries tens of thousands of clones, roughly nine tenths of them seen once, and the ten largest clones take approximately 1.1%. Sequences were derived from peripheral blood, sampled in the third trimester of pregnancy. Receptors were obtained from a female donor with multiple sclerosis, enrolled in a pregnancy study. The conserved cysteine and the conserved F or W are not part of the CDR3 here. Fields, in order: V gene, CDR3 protein.

TRBV2 ASRLASTGELF
TRBV27 ASSLRPGRTDTQY
TRBV11-2 ASSWTSVNTGELF
TRBV7-8 ASSTGLAGVYEQY
TRBV5-1 ASSSSSGRRDYEQY
TRBV9 ASSVGAGTYEQY
TRBV2 ASRPNRGEDYGYT
TRBV5-1 ASSPGTGGFNEQF
TRBV10-3 AATASGQKNTEAF
TRBV10-1 ASSEAAGGGDTQY
TRBV7-2 ASSSNDRGLGNEQF
TRBV7-2 ASSPQTGGYQPQH
TRBV7-8 ASSAGLAGTIYEQY
TRBV9 ASSAQDRGTEAF
TRBV5-4 ASSLSGGGDTQY
TRBV6-5 ASSKGRVGYEQY
TRBV4-3 ASSQEGLAGGPHEQF
TRBV10-3 AISESGVVDEQY
TRBV6-5 ASRDRQGRGYT
TRBV7-9 ASRTTGGDEQY
TRBV19 ASSISGKNQPQH
TRBV19 ASRDRSTDTQY
TRBV5-4 ASSLEPLQETQY
TRBV27 ASSPSRTSGSRWGDTQY
TRBV30 AWRRTASSTDTQY
TRBV6-5 ASQSGQGGNEQF
TRBV6-1 ASSEQGIETQY
TRBV7-9 ASSLALGQETQY
TRBV19 ASKVENYGYT
TRBV7-8 ASSLEGVEEKLF
TRBV5-1 ASSEGQASGIDTQY
TRBV28 ASSRRQGVNTEAF
TRBV4-1 ASSHIGGVDYGYT
TRBV28 ASSFDGGGEQY
TRBV5-6 ASSLLQGFDTEAF
TRBV7-2 ASSFGTVKKGYT
TRBV5-1 ASRLQETQY
TRBV10-3 AISPRDNPYEQY
TRBV11-2 ASSSWMGQLVEQY
TRBV19 ASGQGSITEAF
TRBV25-1 ASKRSQGNTEAF
TRBV27 ASSLTGTTQF
TRBV2 ASSQRDEQF
TRBV7-9 ASSLAGTGAYEQY
TRBV28 ASSLWSGGGRGWTEAF
TRBV9 ASSVDGSQYNEQF
TRBV7-8 ASSFETAYNEQF
TRBV10-3 AITQGGPANTGELF
TRBV5-1 ASMGRDSNTGELF
TRBV5-6 ASSQPWGGRITDTQY
TRBV6-1 ASSETGRSGRFQETQY
TRBV10-2 ASTRRYQETQY
TRBV5-6 ASSLDSPNEKLF
TRBV7-2 ASSHRDRGYGYT
TRBV7-9 AGASWAGETGELF
TRBV25-1 ASGRGGETQY
TRBV5-1 ASSLIAGMNTGELF